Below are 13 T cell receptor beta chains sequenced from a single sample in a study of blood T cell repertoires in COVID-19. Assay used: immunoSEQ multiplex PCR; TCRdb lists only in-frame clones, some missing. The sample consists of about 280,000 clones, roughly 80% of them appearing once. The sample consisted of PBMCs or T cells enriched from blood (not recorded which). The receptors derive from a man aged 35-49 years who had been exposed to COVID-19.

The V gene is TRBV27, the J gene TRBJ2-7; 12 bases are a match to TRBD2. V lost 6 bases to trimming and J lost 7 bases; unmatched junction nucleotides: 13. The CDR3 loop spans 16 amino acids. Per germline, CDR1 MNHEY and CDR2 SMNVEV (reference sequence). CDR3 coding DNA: TGTGCCAGCAGACACGCCCCGCTAGCGGGAGGGCCAGAGCAGTACTTC. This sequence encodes CASRHAPLAGGPEQYF.

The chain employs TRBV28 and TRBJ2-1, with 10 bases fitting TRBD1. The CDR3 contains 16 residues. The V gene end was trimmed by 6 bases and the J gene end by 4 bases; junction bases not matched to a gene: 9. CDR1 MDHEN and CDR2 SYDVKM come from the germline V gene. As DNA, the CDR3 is TGTGCCAGCAGCGCGACAGGGGGCTTTAGGTACAATGAGCAGTTCTTC. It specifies CASSATGGFRYNEQFF. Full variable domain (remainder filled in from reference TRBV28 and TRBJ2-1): DVKVTQSSRYLVKRTGEKVFLECVQDMDHENMFWYRQDPGLGLRLIYFSYDVKMKEKGDIPEGYSVSREKKERFSLILESASTNQTSMYLCASSATGGFRYNEQFFGPGTRLTVL.

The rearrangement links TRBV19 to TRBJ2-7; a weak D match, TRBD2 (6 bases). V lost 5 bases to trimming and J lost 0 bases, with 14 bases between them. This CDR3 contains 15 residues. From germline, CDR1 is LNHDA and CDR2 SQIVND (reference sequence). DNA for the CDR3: TGTGCCAGTAGTTCCGGGACTTCGCGCTCCTACGAGCAGTACTTC. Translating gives CASSSGTSRSYEQYF.

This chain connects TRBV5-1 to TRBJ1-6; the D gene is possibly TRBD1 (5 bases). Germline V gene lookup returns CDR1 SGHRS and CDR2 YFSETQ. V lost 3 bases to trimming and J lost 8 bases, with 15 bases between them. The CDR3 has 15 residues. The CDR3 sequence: CASSSRVGADSPLHF. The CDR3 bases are TGCGCCAGCAGCTCCCGGGTTGGGGCAGATTCACCCCTCCACTTT.

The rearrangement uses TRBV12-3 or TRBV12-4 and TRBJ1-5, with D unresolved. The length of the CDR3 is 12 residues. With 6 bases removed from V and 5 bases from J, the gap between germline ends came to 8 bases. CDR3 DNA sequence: TGTGCCAGCAGCCTATTGCATCAGCCCCAGCATTTT. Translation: CASSLLHQPQHF.

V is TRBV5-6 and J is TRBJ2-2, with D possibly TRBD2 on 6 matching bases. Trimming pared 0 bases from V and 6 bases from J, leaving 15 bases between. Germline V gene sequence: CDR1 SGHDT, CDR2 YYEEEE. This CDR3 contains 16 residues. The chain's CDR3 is CASSLGGGRRAGELFF. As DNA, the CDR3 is TGTGCCAGCAGCTTGGGCGGCGGGCGGAGGGCCGGGGAGCTGTTTTTT. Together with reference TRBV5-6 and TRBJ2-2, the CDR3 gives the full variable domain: DAGVTQSPTHLIKTRGQQVTLRCSPKSGHDTVSWYQQALGQGPQFIFQYYEEEERQRGNFPDRFSGHQFPNYSSELNVNALLLGDSALYLCASSLGGGRRAGELFFGEGSRLTVL.

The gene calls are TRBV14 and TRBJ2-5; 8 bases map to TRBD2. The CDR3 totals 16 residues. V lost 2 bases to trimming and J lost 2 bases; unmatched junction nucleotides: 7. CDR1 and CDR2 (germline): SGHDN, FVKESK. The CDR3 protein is CASSQKPLAGQETQYF. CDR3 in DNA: TGTGCCAGCAGCCAAAAACCTTTAGCGGGGCAAGAGACCCAGTACTTC.

The CDR3, as DNA: TGTGCCAGCAGCTCAAGGACACCCCATCAAGGCGGGACCCAGTACTTC. This codes for CASSSRTPHQGGTQYF. The gene calls are TRBV7-9 and TRBJ2-5, with D perhaps matching TRBD1 (5 bases). The germline CDR1 and CDR2 sequences are SEHNR and FQNEAQ (reference sequence). CDR3 size: 16 residues. With 4 bases removed from V and 7 bases from J, the gap between germline ends came to 22 bases.

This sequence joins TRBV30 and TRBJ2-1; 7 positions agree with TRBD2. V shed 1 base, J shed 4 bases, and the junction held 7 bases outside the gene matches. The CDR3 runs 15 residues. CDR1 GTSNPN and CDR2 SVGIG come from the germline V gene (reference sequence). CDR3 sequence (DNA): TGTGCCTGGAGTGAAACGGGGGGAAAATACAATGAGCAGTTCTTC. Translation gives CAWSETGGKYNEQFF.

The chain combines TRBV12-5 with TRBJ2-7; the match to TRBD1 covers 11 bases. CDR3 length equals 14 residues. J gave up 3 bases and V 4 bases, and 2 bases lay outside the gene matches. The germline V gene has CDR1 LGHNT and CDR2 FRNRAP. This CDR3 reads CASGSGTGGYEQYF. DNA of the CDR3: TGTGCTAGTGGTTCCGGGACAGGGGGCTACGAGCAGTACTTC.

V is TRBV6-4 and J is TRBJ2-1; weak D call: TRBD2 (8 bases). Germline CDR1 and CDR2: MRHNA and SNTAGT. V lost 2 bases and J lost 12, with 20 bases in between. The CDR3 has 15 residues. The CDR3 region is CASSDGGSGTAVQFF. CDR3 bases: TGTGCCAGCAGTGACGGAGGTAGCGGGACAGCGGTGCAGTTCTTC.

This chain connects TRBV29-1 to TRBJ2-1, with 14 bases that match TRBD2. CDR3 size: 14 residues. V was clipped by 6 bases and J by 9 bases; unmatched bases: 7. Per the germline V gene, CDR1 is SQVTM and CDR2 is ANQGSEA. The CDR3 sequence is CSVDRLAGGVEQFF. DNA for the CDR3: TGCAGCGTAGATAGACTAGCGGGAGGGGTTGAGCAGTTCTTC.

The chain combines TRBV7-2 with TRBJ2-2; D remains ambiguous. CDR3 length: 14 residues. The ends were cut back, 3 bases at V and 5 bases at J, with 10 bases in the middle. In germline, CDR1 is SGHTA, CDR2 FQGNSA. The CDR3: CASSLMSRTGELFF. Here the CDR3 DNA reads TGTGCCAGCAGCTTGATGTCACGGACCGGGGAGCTGTTTTTT.